What follows is one TCR beta chain and its context. The antigen is undetermined. This sample is part of a study of blood T cells in healthy people across ages. Study-wide context: Template-switching capture recovered about one barcoded beta molecule per two T cells.

V shed 6 bases and J shed 1 base, with 12 bases lying between them. The CDR3 contains 13 residues. Per the germline V gene, CDR1 is DFQATT and CDR2 is SNEGSKA (reference sequence). Study results and caveats: Nothing was known about donor CMV status, and this possibly confounded expanded clonotype changes.

It was with a sample-barcoded 5' primer and a J-beta primer mix that a second PCR of roughly 6 to 12 cycles was run. TCRdb re-derived calls from the 5' RACE reads in MiXCR, one entry per CDR3 protein. The repertoire holds about 570,000 distinct CDR3 sequences, with about a quarter as singletons. This sample also belongs to another study, concerning T cells of mothers and their children.

The chain employs TRBV20-1 and TRBJ1-1, with D unclear. This TCR came from a boy aged 2 to 10 in good health. Input material: blood. The CDR3 is CSARRGSNTEAFF. The CDR3 DNA reads TGCAGTGCCAGACGTGGGTCGAACACTGAAGCTTTCTTT.